This T cell receptor beta chain was sequenced during a study of early T cells in non-severe SARS-CoV-2 infection. This clonotype appeared a few times. One entry per CDR3 protein, called by TCRdb with MiXCR from the 5' RACE reads. The table shows 63,000 or so distinct CDR3 sequences, with over 9.5% occurring only once. Germline V gene sequence: CDR1 LNHDA, CDR2 SQIVND (reference sequence). V dropped 6 bases and J dropped 6; count of bases not matched to a gene: 4. CDR3 length equals 14 residues. This receptor was obtained from an adult who was a healthcare worker with PCR-confirmed SARS-CoV-2 infection or an uninfected control (not recorded which). Source: whole blood, taken at baseline. The rearrangement uses TRBV19 and TRBJ1-4, with 10 bases matching TRBD1. The CDR3 nucleotides are TGTGCCAGTAGGACGGACAGGGGGTATGAAAAACTGTTTTTT. It codes for CASRTDRGYEKLFF. Full variable domain (missing parts from reference TRBV19 and TRBJ1-4): DGGITQSPKYLFRKEGQNVTLSCEQNLNHDAMYWYRQDPGQGLRLIYYSQIVNDFQKGDIAEGYSVSREKKESFPLTVTSAQKNPTAFYLCASRTDRGYEKLFFGSGTQLSVL.